The subject of this entry is one T cell receptor beta chain. TCRdb's copy holds only in-frame clones and misses some; the assay was immunoSEQ multiplex PCR. The sample has some 81,000 clones; 80% to 95% are singletons. This sample was taken from a study of T cell responses to AZD1222 COVID-19 vaccine. V was pared by 7 bases and J by 6 bases, with 9 bases of the junction left unmatched. This CDR3 comprises 15 residues. The germline CDR1 and CDR2 sequences are WNHNN and SYGVQD (reference sequence). Sequencing used peripheral blood, obtained 28 days after the second AZD1222 dose. This receptor was taken from an adult who received the AZD1222 COVID-19 vaccine. This rearrangement joins TRBV10-1 to TRBJ2-2; 9 bases are a match to TRBD1. CDR3 sequence: CASKKDRGDPGELFF. The CDR3 DNA follows: TGCGCCAGCAAGAAGGACAGGGGAGATCCCGGGGAGCTGTTTTTT.